This TCR beta chain comes out of a study of OX40 agonist ivuxolimab in advanced cancers. Study conclusions and caveats: At 0.1 to 3.0 mg/kg, clonal expansion of CD4+ and CD8+ blood T cells had occurred by week 6.

Of note for this clone: Antigen unknown.

The table came from immunoSEQ multiplex PCR; TCRdb's copy has only in-frame clones and leaves some out. The table records 50,000 to 70,000 clones, approximately 81% of them present only once. CDR1 is SGHNT and CDR2 is YENEEA in the germline V gene. The CDR3 has 13 residues. V lost 0 bases and J lost 6, with 8 bases in between. The sequence came from an adult with an advanced solid tumor such as melanoma, head and neck, liver or kidney cancer. The chain recombines TRBV11-3 with TRBJ1-1; no clear D gene. The sequences come from CD4+ or CD8+ T cells sorted from blood, collected in a trial of the OX40 agonist ivuxolimab. The CDR3 coding sequence is TGTGCCAGCAGCTTAGAAGAGGGCTCTGAAGCTTTCTTT. Translating gives CASSLEEGSEAFF.